This T cell receptor (beta chain) stems from a study of T cell responses to AZD1222 COVID-19 vaccine. For the study at large: Samples with a second dose at about 4 or about 12 weeks were pooled together. Findings and limits, study-wide: Repertoire sampling happened only post peak T cell response. Seropositivity was recorded at baseline in only 5 or 6 AZD1222 recipients. Donors were largely white British and mainly female; clonal diversity was possibly underestimated.

On this clone itself: Its antigen is as yet unknown. At one end the junction does not follow the germline gene, possibly because of a read error. The same CDR3 also results from other DNA sequences found in this sample.

Clones were read by immunoSEQ multiplex PCR, and TCRdb kept only the in-frame ones, dropping some. Of about 150,000 clones in the sample, 90% were seen once. This CDR3 is 14 amino acids long. Germline V gene lookup returns CDR1 SGHRS and CDR2 YFSETQ. This sequence originates from an adult in good health. The gene calls are TRBV5-1 and TRBJ1-4; 9 bases match TRBD1. This specimen was peripheral blood, taken on day 0 of AZD1222 vaccination. The CDR3 region is CASSLGQGYEKLFF. The CDR3 region has the DNA TGCGCCAGCAGCCTGGGACAGGGTTATGAGAAACTGTTTTTT.